This T cell receptor beta chain was observed in a study of beta chain features in type 1 diabetes. About the research overall: Similarity in age, gender and cell yields was seen between patients and healthy donors.

A remark on this clone: The antigen is unknown.

General study results and limits: The naive, central memory and Treg TCRB repertoires looked more alike in patients than they did in healthy donors. Among all four CD4+ subsets, Type 1 diabetes patients had TCRB CDR3s that were moderately but significantly shorter. Patients and controls would share equally any PCR tilt toward shorter templates.

cDNA synthesis used the whole RNA isolate, giving expressed TCRB sequences. Assay used: immunoSEQ multiplex PCR; TCRdb lists only in-frame clones, some missing. Of over 650,000 clones in the sample, about 14% were seen once. The CDR3 sequence is 13 residues long. The V end lost 7 bases, the J end lost 4 bases, and 13 bases lay between the germline ends. CDR1 LNHDA and CDR2 SQIVND come from the germline V gene (reference sequence). The authors sorted CD4+ naive, central memory, regulatory and stem cell-like memory cells via CD45RO/CCR7/CD25/CD127/CD95/CD27. The V gene is TRBV19, the J gene TRBJ1-2; TRBD1 is a possible D gene (5 bases). The receptor's source is a man aged 18 to 30 with type 1 diabetes. Material for sequencing was naive CD4+ T cells from blood. The DNA of the CDR3 is TGTGCCAGTATCGGAGGGGCACGCTATGGCTACACCTTC. Its translation: CASIGGARYGYTF.